This TCR beta chain came from a study of CD8+ T cells in alopecia areata. Study details: Treated individuals took tofacitinib by mouth, 5 to 10 mg twice daily. Broader study findings: Patients shared TCRs less clearly than mice did, possibly owing to HLA.

As to treatment: oral pan-JAK inhibitor, 5-10 mg twice daily. From alopecia areata patients, lesional scalp punch biopsies and peripheral blood were collected. Isolated RNA was reverse transcribed into cDNA used as the sequencing template. Clones were read by immunoSEQ multiplex PCR, and TCRdb kept only the in-frame ones, dropping some. Of roughly 190,000 clones detected, 50% to 60% appear once; the ten largest clones hold 0.65% to 0.7%. Regarding this clone: Its specificity is unknown.

Material: CD4+ T cells sorted from blood, obtained at week 4, from a patient treated with tofacitinib. The source is a human donor with alopecia areata.

The CDR3 reads CASHTPGSEAFF. The CDR3 nucleotides read TGTGCCAGCCACACACCCGGGAGTGAAGCTTTCTTT. The gene calls are TRBV6-5 and TRBJ1-1; D ambiguous. CDR1 and CDR2 from the germline V gene are MNHEY and SVGAGI. This CDR3 spans 12 amino acids. V dropped 8 bases and J dropped 7 bases, with 14 bases sitting between them.